This T cell receptor (beta chain) was captured in a study of blood T cell repertoires in COVID-19 (dated by TCRdb to 2020 to 2021). Regarding the study in general: Collaborator samples came from the United States, Italy and Spain and covered acute and convalescent phases of COVID-19. The prospective study material was composed of cDNA or gDNA derived from T cells, B-cell-depleted T cells, or PBMCs. Deeply sampled blood TCRbeta repertoires from subjects exposed to, actively infected with, or recovered from COVID-19 were included in the dataset. The repertoires were made available in a free public database intended to serve as a resource for research on the immune response to SARS-CoV-2. Samples came from the ongoing ImmuneRACE study (first 160 participants) plus 1,254 subjects from 6 global collaborators. Nearly every sample came with metadata listing a de-identified subject ID, COVID-19 status, age in years and sex. HLA class I and class II types, where available, came from metadata supplied by the sample provider rather than from assay-based typing.

TCRbeta CDR3 regions were amplified from genomic DNA by means of the immunoSEQ Assay, a bias-controlled multiplex PCR. The original pipeline was this. Nucleated cell counts per sample were estimated from amplification of reference gene primers within the assay. To quantify the absolute abundance of each unique TCRbeta CDR3 rearrangement, sequence reads were collapsed and filtered. For each sample, productive Simpson clonality was calculated as the square root of Simpson's diversity index over productive rearrangements. Imported from immuneACCESS, the table was reduced by TCRdb to in-frame sequences with V and J called. These copies leave out some clones; in studies compared against another copy, an unresolved V gene accounts for under half, and the cause of the remainder is not known. V and J calls and clone size come straight from that table; D and trimming were deduced from the DNA. The sample records some 60,000 clones, roughly 92% of which are singletons. The ten top clones hold 5.5% to 6.5% of the sample.

Trimming costs V 7 bases and J 2 bases, and their ends lie 15 bases apart. CDR1 and CDR2, looked up from the germline V gene (reference sequence), are LNHDA and SQIVND. Counted from cysteine to phenylalanine, this CDR3 has 15 amino acids. Only the CDR3 part of the read is kept: 45 bases, read in frame from the first base. A few counts support this clone. The antigen it recognizes is unknown. Within one base of it there is no much larger clone, and no base qualities were kept. Each collaborating institution followed its own protocols to collect whole blood in K2EDTA tubes. For TCRbeta analysis, collaborator samples were shipped as frozen whole blood, as isolated PBMCs, or as DNA extracted from either sample type. The paper's findings and limits, for the study overall: The quantity of clinical and demographic metadata differed by source and by participant and was supplied without curation.

The rearranged chain carries TRBV19 and TRBJ1-5; the D gene cannot be resolved reliably. Sequencing input: peripheral blood. This receptor was identified in a human donor in a cohort sampled during active COVID-19. The CDR3 in this case is CASTRGEYGNQPQHF. The nucleotide sequence is given as TGTGCCAGTACCCGAGGCGAGTACGGCAATCAGCCCCAGCATTTT.